This TCR beta chain was found in a study of OX40 agonist ivuxolimab in advanced cancers. Study-wide background: At roughly 80% male, the cohort had a mean age of roughly 60 years, ranging from about 23 to 79.

A remark on this clone: As yet, its antigen is unknown.

Blood samples were obtained at baseline, cycle 4 day 1, and cycle 7 day 1. General observations from the study: By week 6 at 0.1 to 3.0 mg/kg, blood CD4+ and CD8+ T cells had expanded clonally. Among the nonresponders, some also had low normalized T-cell clonal expansion.

Method: immunoSEQ multiplex PCR; TCRdb's copy keeps in-frame clones and lacks some. The sample includes 50,000 to 65,000 clones, approximately 88% of them seen just once. CDR1 is LNHDA, CDR2 SQIVND, per germline (reference sequence). The V gene lost 2 bases and the J gene lost 5 bases, with 11 bases spanning the gap. The CDR3 consists of 14 residues. The sequence derives from an adult with an advanced solid tumor such as melanoma, head and neck, liver or kidney cancer. The sequenced sample was CD4+ or CD8+ T cells sorted from blood, obtained in a trial of the OX40 agonist ivuxolimab. The V call is TRBV19, the J call TRBJ2-3, with D possibly called TRBD1 or TRBD2 (6 bases each). CDR3 residues: CASSIPGAVDTQYF. The CDR3 nucleotides read TGTGCCAGTAGTATACCGGGGGCCGTAGATACGCAGTATTTT.